Given below is one TCR beta chain in context. The antigen is not known. This record comes from a study of post-analysis software for immune sequencing data. The wider study: The patients showed relapsing-remitting, secondary progressive and progressive-relapsing multiple sclerosis courses. Study-level points and caveats: Significantly lower normalized Chao1 diversity was found in patients with multiple sclerosis relative to controls. F measure clustering grouped samples strongly by preparation batch. Patients used about 5 TRBV segments, including TRBV5-6, TRBV5-1 and TRBV20-1, more often than controls.

The V and J ends lost 5 bases and 2 bases, in that order; junction bases with no gene match: 8. The CDR3 consists of 18 residues. The TCR beta cDNA libraries contained unique molecular identifiers. TCRdb redid the calling of the PCR reads with MiXCR, one entry per CDR3 protein. The sample lists about 620,000 distinct CDR3 sequences, around 44% occurring once. This sequence joins TRBV12-3 or TRBV12-4 and TRBJ2-5, with TRBD2 identical over 16 bases. The TCR was taken from a girl aged 5-17 years with multiple sclerosis. The sample consisted of blood. The CDR3 region has the DNA TGTGCCAGCAGTCCCCCGGGACTAGCGGGAGGGATACAAGAGACCCAGTACTTC. This codes for CASSPPGLAGGIQETQYF.